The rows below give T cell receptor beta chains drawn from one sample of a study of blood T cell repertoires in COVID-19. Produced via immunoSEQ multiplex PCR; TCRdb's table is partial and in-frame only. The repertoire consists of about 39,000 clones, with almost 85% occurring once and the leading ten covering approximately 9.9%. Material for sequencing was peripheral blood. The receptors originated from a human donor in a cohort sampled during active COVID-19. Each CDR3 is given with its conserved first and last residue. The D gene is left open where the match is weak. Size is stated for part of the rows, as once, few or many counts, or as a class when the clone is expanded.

CDR3 DNA: TGTGCCAGCAGTTTGGACAGGGATGGAGGCTACACCTTC
CDR3 protein: CASSLDRDGGYTF
clone size: -
V gene: TRBV27
J gene: TRBJ1-2
CDR3 length: 13
D gene: TRBD1

CDR3 DNA: TGTGCCAGCAGCTCCCGGCGGGAGACCAGCGAGCAGTACTTC
CDR3 protein: CASSSRRETSEQYF
clone size: -
V gene: TRBV7-6
J gene: TRBJ2-7
CDR3 length: 14
D gene: TRBD2

CDR3 DNA: TGTGCCAGCAGCTTAGGGGCAGGAGGGGCCCGGGAGCTGTTTTTT
CDR3 protein: CASSLGAGGARELFF
clone size: -
V gene: TRBV11-2
J gene: TRBJ2-2
CDR3 length: 15
D gene: -

CDR3 DNA: TGTGCCAGCAGTAACCGGGACAGGGGTTACCAAGAGACCCAGTACTTC
CDR3 protein: CASSNRDRGYQETQYF
clone size: -
V gene: TRBV6-2/TRBV6-3
J gene: TRBJ2-5
CDR3 length: 16
D gene: TRBD1

CDR3 DNA: TGTGCCAGCAGCCCCAGTCTGGATACGCAGTATTTT
CDR3 protein: CASSPSLDTQYF
clone size: -
V gene: TRBV7-9
J gene: TRBJ2-3
CDR3 length: 12
D gene: -

CDR3 DNA: TGTGCCAGCAGCGGGCCGGGACAGTTTTTGAGCAATCAGCCCCAGCATTTT
CDR3 protein: CASSGPGQFLSNQPQHF
clone size: -
V gene: TRBV21-1
J gene: TRBJ1-5
CDR3 length: 17
D gene: -

CDR3 DNA: TGCAGCGTTGTTGCAGGAGGCGAGCAGTACTTC
CDR3 protein: CSVVAGGEQYF
clone size: -
V gene: TRBV29-1
J gene: TRBJ2-7
CDR3 length: 11
D gene: -

CDR3 DNA: TGTGCCAGCAGCCTGGGACAGGGGGCGAACACCGGGGAGCTGTTTTTT
CDR3 protein: CASSLGQGANTGELFF
clone size: -
V gene: TRBV5-5
J gene: TRBJ2-2
CDR3 length: 16
D gene: TRBD1

CDR3 DNA: TGTGCCACCACCAGGGTCCCCTCTAATGAAAAACTGTTTTTT
CDR3 protein: CATTRVPSNEKLFF
clone size: -
V gene: TRBV28
J gene: TRBJ1-4
CDR3 length: 14
D gene: -

CDR3 DNA: TGTGCCTGGAGTGTACTGCGACTTACCGGGGAGCTGTTTTTT
CDR3 protein: CAWSVLRLTGELFF
clone size: once
V gene: TRBV30
J gene: TRBJ2-2
CDR3 length: 14
D gene: -

CDR3 DNA: TGTGCCAGTAGTATGGGCCGCGGGGGCTGGAGAGCTTTCTTT
CDR3 protein: CASSMGRGGWRAFF
clone size: -
V gene: TRBV19
J gene: TRBJ1-1
CDR3 length: 14
D gene: -

CDR3 DNA: TGCGCCAGCAGCTTGGTTTTGGGAGACAACACCGGGGAGCTGTTTTTT
CDR3 protein: CASSLVLGDNTGELFF
clone size: -
V gene: TRBV5-1
J gene: TRBJ2-2
CDR3 length: 16
D gene: -

CDR3 DNA: TGTGCCAGCAGTTACCCAGGGACCTACGAGCAGTACTTC
CDR3 protein: CASSYPGTYEQYF
clone size: -
V gene: TRBV6-5
J gene: TRBJ2-7
CDR3 length: 13
D gene: -

CDR3 DNA: TGTGCCAGTTCCCGACAGGGCCCTCTGAACTATGGCTACACCTTC
CDR3 protein: CASSRQGPLNYGYTF
clone size: -
V gene: TRBV19
J gene: TRBJ1-2
CDR3 length: 15
D gene: TRBD1

CDR3 DNA: TGCAGCGTTGATGGTCCTAGCCTAGCCTATGGCTACACCTTC
CDR3 protein: CSVDGPSLAYGYTF
clone size: -
V gene: TRBV29-1
J gene: TRBJ1-2
CDR3 length: 14
D gene: -

CDR3 DNA: TGTGCCAGCAGCGGGAGCGGGCACACAGATACGCAGTATTTT
CDR3 protein: CASSGSGHTDTQYF
clone size: -
V gene: TRBV9
J gene: TRBJ2-3
CDR3 length: 14
D gene: -

CDR3 DNA: TGTGCCAGCTCACCGACGGGACAGCGCACAGATACGCAGTATTTT
CDR3 protein: CASSPTGQRTDTQYF
clone size: -
V gene: TRBV18
J gene: TRBJ2-3
CDR3 length: 15
D gene: TRBD1

CDR3 DNA: TGTGCCACCAGTGAGAGCTCCTACAATGAGCAGTTCTTC
CDR3 protein: CATSESSYNEQFF
clone size: -
V gene: TRBV24-1
J gene: TRBJ2-1
CDR3 length: 13
D gene: -

CDR3 DNA: TGTGCCAGCAGCCCCCACTTTGCGGCCACCGGGGAGCTGTTTTTT
CDR3 protein: CASSPHFAATGELFF
clone size: -
V gene: TRBV7-2
J gene: TRBJ2-2
CDR3 length: 15
D gene: -

CDR3 DNA: TGTGCCAGCAGCTTTGCGACAGGGGGCAACGAGCAGTACTTC
CDR3 protein: CASSFATGGNEQYF
clone size: -
V gene: TRBV7-2
J gene: TRBJ2-7
CDR3 length: 14
D gene: TRBD1

CDR3 DNA: TGTGCCAGCAGTTTCACAGGGGATAGCAATCAGCCCCAGCATTTT
CDR3 protein: CASSFTGDSNQPQHF
clone size: many
V gene: TRBV6-2/TRBV6-3
J gene: TRBJ1-5
CDR3 length: 15
D gene: TRBD1

CDR3 DNA: TGTGCCAGCAGTCAACACGACTCCTACGAGCAGTACTTC
CDR3 protein: CASSQHDSYEQYF
clone size: -
V gene: TRBV6-2/TRBV6-3
J gene: TRBJ2-7
CDR3 length: 13
D gene: -

CDR3 DNA: TGTGCCAGCAGCCAAGTTGAGGAGGGGGCGCGTACTGAAGCTTTCTTT
CDR3 protein: CASSQVEEGARTEAFF
clone size: -
V gene: TRBV3-1/TRBV3-2
J gene: TRBJ1-1
CDR3 length: 16
D gene: TRBD1

CDR3 DNA: TGTGCCAGTAGTACAGGGTCAGTACCATACGAGCAGTACTTC
CDR3 protein: CASSTGSVPYEQYF
clone size: -
V gene: TRBV19
J gene: TRBJ2-7
CDR3 length: 14
D gene: -

CDR3 DNA: TGCGCCACCAGGGACAGGGGGAACACCGGGGAGCTGTTTTTT
CDR3 protein: CATRDRGNTGELFF
clone size: -
V gene: TRBV5-1
J gene: TRBJ2-2
CDR3 length: 14
D gene: TRBD1

CDR3 DNA: TGCGCCAGCACTCTCCCATTAGGGGACACTGAAGCTTTCTTT
CDR3 protein: CASTLPLGDTEAFF
clone size: -
V gene: TRBV10-1
J gene: TRBJ1-1
CDR3 length: 14
D gene: -